The 12 T cell receptor beta chains below were found in one sample sequenced in a study of long-term antiretroviral therapy in people with HIV. Investigators performed immunoSEQ version v3.0 at survey level. Method: immunoSEQ multiplex PCR; TCRdb's copy keeps in-frame clones and lacks some. Of over 20,000 clones listed, approximately 86% were seen once; the top ten hold 3% to 4.5%. Here the sequenced sample was unsorted PBMCs, taken 1.9 years after starting antiretroviral therapy. All receptors derive from a woman aged 25 to 39 with HIV.

This chain connects TRBV5-1 to TRBJ2-2; either TRBD1 or TRBD2 may supply D (5 bases each). Trimming left V 4 bases short and J 6 bases short, with 19 bases between. The germline CDR1 and CDR2 sequences are SGHRS and YFSETQ. CDR3 length equals 16 residues. Written as DNA, the CDR3 is TGCGCCAGCAGCCTCGGGACCCCCCTTGGACCCGGGGAGCTGTTTTTT. It specifies CASSLGTPLGPGELFF.

The CDR3 loop is CASSVGGGQGYEQYF. CDR3 DNA sequence: TGTGCCAGCAGCGTAGGAGGGGGTCAAGGCTACGAGCAGTACTTC. The chain has TRBV9 and TRBJ2-7, with TRBD1 as a possible D gene (6 bases). This CDR3 comprises 15 residues. CDR1 is SGDLS, CDR2 YYNGEE, per germline. V lost 0 bases to trimming and J lost 3 bases, with 13 bases between them.

The chain recombines TRBV29-1 with TRBJ1-2; 7 bases match TRBD1. Germline assignment: CDR1 SQVTM and CDR2 ANQGSEA. CDR3 length equals 14 residues. V was clipped by 5 bases and J by 1 base; unmatched bases: 7. The CDR3 region is CSVLDRQSNYGYTF. The CDR3 DNA sequence: TGCAGCGTTCTGGACAGGCAGAGTAACTATGGCTACACCTTC.

This chain uses TRBV11-2 with TRBJ2-1, with D possibly being TRBD2 (6 bases). CDR1 SGHAT and CDR2 FQNNGV come from the germline V gene. The CDR3 consists of 13 residues. V was cut by 4 bases and J by 4 bases, with 8 bases left in between. The CDR3 loop reads CASSSSGYNEQFF. In DNA form, the CDR3 reads TGTGCCAGCAGCTCAAGCGGGTACAATGAGCAGTTCTTC.

The chain has TRBV28 and TRBJ2-7; D not certain. The ends were cut back, 2 bases at V and 0 bases at J, with 2 bases in the middle. The CDR3 totals 12 residues. CDR1 is MDHEN, CDR2 SYDVKM, per germline. The CDR3 nucleotides are TGTGCCAGCAGTTTAAGCTCCTACGAGCAGTACTTC. Translation: CASSLSSYEQYF.

The chain recombines TRBV21-1 with TRBJ2-7; the table's D call of TRBD2 was not tested on the DNA. TRBV21-1 is a documented pseudogene. CDR3 length: 15 amino acids. The CDR3 bases are TGTGCCAGCAGCAAAGAAGGCAGACTTCCCTACGAGCAGTACTTC. Residues: CASSKEGRLPYEQYF.

The DNA for the CDR3 is TGTGCCAGCAGCTTCTGGGGCAGCAATCAGCCCCAGCATTTT. It encodes CASSFWGSNQPQHF. The chain joins TRBV5-6 to TRBJ1-5, with D perhaps TRBD1 (5 bases). The length of the CDR3 is 14 residues. The V gene lost 2 bases and the J gene lost 1 base, with 7 bases spanning the gap. Germline lookup yields CDR1 SGHDT and CDR2 YYEEEE.

The chain uses TRBV4-2 and TRBJ1-1, with D perhaps matching TRBD1 (6 bases). Germline CDR1 LGHNA, CDR2 YNFKEQ. Trimming cost V 1 base and J 4 bases, with 7 bases left between them. The CDR3 runs 13 residues. For the CDR3, the DNA is TGTGCCAGCAGCCAAGCCAGGGGCACTGAAGCTTTCTTT. Its protein is CASSQARGTEAFF.

The chain links TRBV9 to TRBJ1-4; maybe TRBD1 (5 bases). This CDR3 contains 16 residues. Looked up from germline, CDR1 is SGDLS and CDR2 is YYNGEE. Trimming stripped 3 bases from V and 8 bases from J, with 20 bases between. DNA of the CDR3: TGTGCCAGCAGCGGGCCCCACGGGGGGGAAGGAGAAAAACTGTTTTTT. This encodes CASSGPHGGEGEKLFF.

This chain connects TRBV5-4 to TRBJ1-3; the D is unclear. Germline V lookup: CDR1 SGHNT, CDR2 YYREEE (reference sequence). The V and J ends lost 0 bases and 0 bases respectively, with 7 bases between them. This CDR3 has 15 amino acids. The CDR3 is CASSLDGPSGNTIYF. For the CDR3, the DNA is TGTGCCAGCAGCTTGGACGGTCCCTCTGGAAACACCATATATTTT.

The rearrangement joins TRBV6-1 to TRBJ1-5; unclear D gene. The CDR3 covers 13 residues. Germline values: CDR1 MNHNS, CDR2 SASEGT. V was clipped by 4 bases and J by 0 bases, with 4 bases between them. In nucleotides, the CDR3 is TGTGCCAGCAGTGCCGATAGCAATCAGCCCCAGCATTTT. Translated, it gives CASSADSNQPQHF.

The J gene is TRBJ1-3, the V gene TRBV2; D gene uncertain. Deletions cut 3 bases from V and 4 bases from J, with 7 bases between. Germline V lookup: CDR1 SNHLY, CDR2 FYNNEI. CDR3 length equals 13 residues. Written as DNA, the CDR3 is TGTGCCAGCAGTGACACACGCGGAAACACCATATATTTT. Translation: CASSDTRGNTIYF.